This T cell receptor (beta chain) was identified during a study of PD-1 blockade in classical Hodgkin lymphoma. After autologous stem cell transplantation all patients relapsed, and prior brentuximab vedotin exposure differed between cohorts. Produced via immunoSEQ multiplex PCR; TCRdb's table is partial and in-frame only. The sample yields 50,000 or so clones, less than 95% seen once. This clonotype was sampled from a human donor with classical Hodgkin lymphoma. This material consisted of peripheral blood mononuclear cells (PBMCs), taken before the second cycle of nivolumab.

For the CDR3, the DNA is TGTGCCAGCAGCCCAGGCATTGGGGATACGCAGTATTTT. Its translation: CASSPGIGDTQYF. The chain recombines TRBV2 with TRBJ2-3; D remains ambiguous. The CDR3 extends over 13 amino acids. Germline V CDR1 and CDR2: SNHLY, FYNNEI. Trimming stripped 6 bases from V and 6 bases from J, with 13 bases between.